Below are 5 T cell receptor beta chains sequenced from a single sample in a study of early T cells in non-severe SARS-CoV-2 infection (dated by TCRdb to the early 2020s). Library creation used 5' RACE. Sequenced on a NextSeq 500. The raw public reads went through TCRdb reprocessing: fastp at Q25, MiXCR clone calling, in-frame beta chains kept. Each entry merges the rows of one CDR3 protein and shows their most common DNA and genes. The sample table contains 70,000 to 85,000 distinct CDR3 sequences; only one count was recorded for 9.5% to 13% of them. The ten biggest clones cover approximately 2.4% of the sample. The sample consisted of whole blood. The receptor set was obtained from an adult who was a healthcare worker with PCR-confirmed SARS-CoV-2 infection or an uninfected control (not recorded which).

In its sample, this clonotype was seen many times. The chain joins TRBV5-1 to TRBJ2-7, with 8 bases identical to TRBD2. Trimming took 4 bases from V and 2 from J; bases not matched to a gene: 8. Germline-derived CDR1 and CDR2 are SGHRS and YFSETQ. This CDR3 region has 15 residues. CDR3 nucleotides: TGCGCCAGCAGCCCCGCCAGCGGGGGACCCTACGAGCAGTACTTC. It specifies CASSPASGGPYEQYF.

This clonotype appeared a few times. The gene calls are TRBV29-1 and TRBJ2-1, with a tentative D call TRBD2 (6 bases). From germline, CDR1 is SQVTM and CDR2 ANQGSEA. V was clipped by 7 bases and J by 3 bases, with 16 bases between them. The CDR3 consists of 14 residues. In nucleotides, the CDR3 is TGCAGCGCCCCCCGTAGCGGCTTCTACAATGAGCAGTTCTTC. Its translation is CSAPRSGFYNEQFF.

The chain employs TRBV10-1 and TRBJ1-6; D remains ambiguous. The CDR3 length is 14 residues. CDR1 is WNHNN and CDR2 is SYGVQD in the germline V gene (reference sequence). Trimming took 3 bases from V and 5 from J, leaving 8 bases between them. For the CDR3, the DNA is TGCGCCAGCAGTGAATACGTGGATAATTCACCCCTCCACTTT. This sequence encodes CASSEYVDNSPLHF.

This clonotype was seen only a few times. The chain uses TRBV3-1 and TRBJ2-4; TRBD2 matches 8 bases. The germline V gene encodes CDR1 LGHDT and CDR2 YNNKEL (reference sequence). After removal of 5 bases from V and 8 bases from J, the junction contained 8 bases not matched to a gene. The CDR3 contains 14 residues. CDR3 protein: CASSSSGRWDIQYF. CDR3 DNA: TGTGCCAGCAGCTCAAGCGGGAGATGGGACATTCAGTACTTC.

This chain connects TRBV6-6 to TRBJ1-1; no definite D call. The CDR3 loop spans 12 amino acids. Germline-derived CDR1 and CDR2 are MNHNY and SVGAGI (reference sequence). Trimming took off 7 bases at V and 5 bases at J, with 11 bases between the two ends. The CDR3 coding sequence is TGTGCCAGCATCTACGCCGGGACTGAAGCTTTCTTT. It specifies CASIYAGTEAFF.